The 3 T cell receptor beta chains presented below share a single source sample, sequenced in a study of T cell repertoires in cytomegalovirus infection. TCRdb called the reads again in MiXCR, with one record for every CDR3 protein. The sample shows about 150,000 distinct CDR3 sequences, 23% of them seen only once. Source material: PBMCs. The receptors derive from a human donor in good health (CMV status not recorded). Some clones in this sample may be carry-over from other donors' samples.

This clonotype was counted only a few times. The chain combines TRBV7-9 with TRBJ1-2; TRBD1 matches 7 bases. This CDR3 contains 15 residues. The V gene's germline CDR1 is SEHNR and CDR2 FQNEAQ (reference sequence). J lost 3 bases, V lost 0 bases, and 4 bases had no gene match. In nucleotides, the CDR3 is TGTGCCAGCAGCTTAGCGGACAGGCCATACTATGGCTACACCTTC. Residues: CASSLADRPYYGYTF. Full variable domain (outside the CDR3, taken from reference TRBV7-9 and TRBJ1-2): DTGVSQNPRHKITKRGQNVTFRCDPISEHNRLYWYRQTLGQGPEFLTYFQNEAQLEKSRLLSDRFSAERPKGSFSTLEIQRTEQGDSAMYLCASSLADRPYYGYTFGSGTRLTVV.

V is TRBV19 and J is TRBJ2-2; D ambiguous. Germline assignment: CDR1 LNHDA and CDR2 SQIVND (reference sequence). This CDR3 region has 15 residues. Trimming removed 2 bases at V and 6 bases at J, with 13 bases between. This chain's CDR3 is CASSINPQSPGELFF. The CDR3 region has the DNA TGTGCCAGTAGTATAAACCCCCAGAGTCCCGGGGAGCTGTTTTTT.

The gene calls are TRBV28 and TRBJ1-1, with D possibly being TRBD1 (6 bases). The germline V gene has CDR1 MDHEN and CDR2 SYDVKM. V was trimmed by 6 bases and J by 0 bases, leaving 11 bases between them. This CDR3 is 14 amino acids long. CDR3 nucleotide sequence: TGTGCCAGCAGAAAACAGGGCATGAACACTGAAGCTTTCTTT. It yields the protein CASRKQGMNTEAFF.